The present T cell receptor beta chain was sequenced within a study of T cell clones after liver transplantation. At the level of the study: Until 12-24 months post-transplant, subjects got standard immunosuppression and no induction.

The germline V gene has CDR1 SGHNT and CDR2 YENEEA. The CDR3 contains 15 residues. The V gene lost 5 bases and the J gene lost 5 bases, with 18 bases spanning the gap. Sequenced by immunoSEQ multiplex PCR; TCRdb stores in-frame clones only, minus some. The table includes about 68,000 clones, 80% to 95% detected once. Unstimulated PBMCs were sorted into CD3+CD4+ and CD3+CD8+ populations. Sequencing used CD4+ T cells from blood, obtained about 27 months after liver transplant. V is TRBV11-3 and J is TRBJ2-5, with D tentatively TRBD2 (8 bases). The sequence derives from a human patient who received a liver transplant. Some T cells could come from the graft donor. The DNA of the CDR3 is TGTGCCAGCAGCGGGCAGGGACAGCGGGGGGAGACCCAGTACTTC. Translated: CASSGQGQRGETQYF. The full variable domain, in which reference TRBV11-3 and TRBJ2-5 provide the parts outside the CDR3, is EAGVVQSPRYKIIEKKQPVAFWCNPISGHNTLYWYLQNLGQGPELLIRYENEEAVDDSQLPKDRFSAERLKGVDSTLKIQPAELGDSAVYLCASSGQGQRGETQYFGPGTRLLVL.